This T cell receptor (beta chain) is drawn from a study of blood T cell repertoires in COVID-19. As for the study in general: The United States, Italy and Spain supplied acute and convalescent COVID-19 samples.

Per germline, CDR1 LNHDA and CDR2 SQIVND (reference sequence). This CDR3 spans 14 amino acids. V lost 4 bases to trimming and J lost 2 bases; unmatched junction nucleotides: 4. TCRdb keeps only in-frame clones here, not all; method: immunoSEQ multiplex PCR. Of roughly 76,000 clones detected, 75% to 95% appear once; the ten largest clones hold 4.5% to 5.5%. The receptor was derived from a woman in her sixties or seventies with active COVID-19. Sequenced sample: peripheral blood. The chain couples TRBV19 to TRBJ2-5; 7 nucleotides agree with TRBD1. CDR3: CASSTGGGQETQYF. CDR3 in DNA: TGTGCCAGTAGTACAGGGGGTGGGCAAGAGACCCAGTACTTC. Looking up the rest from reference TRBV19 and TRBJ2-5 gives the full variable domain: DGGITQSPKYLFRKEGQNVTLSCEQNLNHDAMYWYRQDPGQGLRLIYYSQIVNDFQKGDIAEGYSVSREKKESFPLTVTSAQKNPTAFYLCASSTGGGQETQYFGPGTRLLVL.